This passage covers 24 T cell receptor beta chains from one sample sequenced in a study of cytomegalovirus exposure and HLA in healthy donors. With 60 Vbeta and 13 Jbeta primers, the PCR was carried out. Measured with immunoSEQ multiplex PCR; TCRdb has only the in-frame clones, and not every one. The sample shows approximately 180,000 clones, roughly 80% of them seen only once. The sample consisted of PBMCs. Receptors originate from a woman between 18 and 29 years old in good health and CMV-seronegative.

This clone was observed a handful of times. This sequence joins TRBV5-6 and TRBJ2-1; weak D call: TRBD1 (8 bases). V gave up 4 bases and J gave up 4 bases, with 18 bases separating them. Per the germline V gene, CDR1 is SGHDT and CDR2 is YYEEEE. CDR3 length equals 16 residues. The CDR3 region is CASSPTDRGLYNEQFF. CDR3 DNA: TGTGCCAGCAGCCCTACAGACAGGGGACTATACAATGAGCAGTTCTTC. The full variable domain, rest sourced from reference TRBV5-6 and TRBJ2-1, is DAGVTQSPTHLIKTRGQQVTLRCSPKSGHDTVSWYQQALGQGPQFIFQYYEEEERQRGNFPDRFSGHQFPNYSSELNVNALLLGDSALYLCASSPTDRGLYNEQFFGPGTRLTVL.

This clone occurred a few times. The CDR3 protein is CASSLVPGAGELFF. CDR3 in DNA: TGTGCCAGCAGCTTAGTTCCAGGGGCCGGGGAGCTGTTTTTT. The chain links TRBV7-9 to TRBJ2-2; D might be TRBD1 (6 bases). The CDR3 runs 14 residues. The germline V gene encodes CDR1 SEHNR and CDR2 FQNEAQ (reference sequence). Trimming left V 1 base short and J 6 bases short, with 9 bases between. The variable domain in full, with the rest retrieved from reference TRBV7-9 and TRBJ2-2, is DTGVSQNPRHKITKRGQNVTFRCDPISEHNRLYWYRQTLGQGPEFLTYFQNEAQLEKSRLLSDRFSAERPKGSFSTLEIQRTEQGDSAMYLCASSLVPGAGELFFGEGSRLTVL.

The V gene is TRBV7-2, the J gene TRBJ1-2; D possibly corresponds to TRBD1 (6 bases). V was shortened by 0 bases and J by 7 bases, with 21 bases between the two germline ends. In germline, CDR1 is SGHTA, CDR2 FQGNSA. The CDR3 loop spans 17 amino acids. CDR3 coding DNA: TGTGCCAGCAGCTTAGCGCTAATGAGGGGGGGAATTGGTGGCTACACCTTC. This sequence encodes CASSLALMRGGIGGYTF.

The CDR3 loop reads CASSSFPRGRPDTQYF. CDR3 DNA: TGTGCCAGCAGCTCGTTTCCCAGGGGACGACCGGATACGCAGTATTTT. The genes are TRBV11-2 and TRBJ2-3, with D maybe TRBD1 (6 bases). The germline V and J ends were trimmed by 4 bases and 6 bases, with 20 bases remaining between them. Germline V CDR1 and CDR2: SGHAT, FQNNGV. The CDR3 contains 16 residues.

V usage is TRBV7-2 and J usage is TRBJ2-3, with 7 bases that match TRBD2. Germline assignment: CDR1 SGHTA and CDR2 FQGNSA. This CDR3 has 18 amino acids. J lost 2 bases, V lost 5 bases, and 16 bases had no gene match. The CDR3 DNA is TGTGCCAGCAGCGCCCCCGGGCGGGAGATCTTCCCCACAGATACGCAGTATTTT. As protein: CASSAPGREIFPTDTQYF.

A single count supports this clone. This chain joins TRBV14 and TRBJ2-7, with D perhaps matching TRBD1 (5 bases). Germline V gives CDR1 SGHDN, CDR2 FVKESK. V lost 4 bases and J 5 bases, leaving 21 bases between the germline ends. The CDR3 length is 16 residues. CDR3 region: CASSRDRRQGRDEQYF. The CDR3 nucleotides read TGTGCCAGCAGCCGGGATAGGCGGCAGGGTCGTGACGAGCAGTACTTC.

This clone was detected once. The chain has TRBV19 and TRBJ1-5; 10 bases map to TRBD1. The germline gives CDR1 LNHDA, CDR2 SQIVND (reference sequence). The length of the CDR3 is 18 residues. V trimming: 6 bases; J trimming: 0 bases; junction bases outside the gene matches: 11. The CDR3 sequence: CASSMTGGITNSNQPQHF. The CDR3, as DNA: TGTGCCAGTAGCATGACAGGGGGCATAACGAATAGCAATCAGCCCCAGCATTTT.

The genes are TRBV11-3 and TRBJ2-1, with D possibly matching TRBD2 (6 bases). CDR1 and CDR2 (germline): SGHNT, YENEEA. The V gene lost 3 bases and the J gene lost 7 bases, with 13 bases spanning the gap. This CDR3 is built from 14 residues. CDR3 protein: CASSLPGRLNEQFF. CDR3 sequence (DNA): TGTGCCAGCAGCTTGCCGGGGAGGTTGAATGAGCAGTTCTTC. Complete variable domain (other parts from reference TRBV11-3 and TRBJ2-1): EAGVVQSPRYKIIEKKQPVAFWCNPISGHNTLYWYLQNLGQGPELLIRYENEEAVDDSQLPKDRFSAERLKGVDSTLKIQPAELGDSAVYLCASSLPGRLNEQFFGPGTRLTVL.

The table lists this clone with a count of one. This chain links TRBV7-9 with TRBJ1-5; D gene unclear. Germline V gives CDR1 SEHNR, CDR2 FQNEAQ (reference sequence). V shed 1 base and J shed 13 bases, with 11 bases lying between them. The CDR3 sequence is 12 residues long. CDR3 residues: CASSLGDTTQHF. CDR3 nucleotide sequence: TGTGCCAGCAGCTTAGGAGACACAACTCAGCATTTT.

This clone was picked up one time. The chain couples TRBV28 to TRBJ2-1; D unresolved. The ends were cut back, 4 bases at V and 0 bases at J, with 13 bases in the middle. The CDR3 sequence is 16 residues long. The V gene's germline CDR1 is MDHEN and CDR2 SYDVKM. The CDR3 loop reads CASSSNRVISYNEQFF. CDR3 bases: TGTGCCAGCAGTTCAAACCGGGTCATCTCCTACAATGAGCAGTTCTTC.

Written as DNA, the CDR3 is TGCGCCAGCAGCCCGACAGGGTTCGAGCAGTACTTC. It specifies CASSPTGFEQYF. The chain uses TRBV5-1 and TRBJ2-7; 7 nucleotides align to TRBD1. The V segment lost 4 bases and the J segment 6 bases; nucleotides outside the gene matches: 4. This CDR3 comprises 12 residues. Germline V gene data show CDR1 as SGHRS and CDR2 as YFSETQ.

This chain joins TRBV30 and TRBJ1-1; no definite D call. Germline lookup yields CDR1 GTSNPN and CDR2 SVGIG (reference sequence). This CDR3 has 15 amino acids. Trimming took 1 base from V and 1 from J, leaving 13 bases between them. In DNA, the CDR3 is TGTGCCTGGAGTGCCCTCGGGAGATCGAACACTGAAGCTTTCTTT. Translating it yields CAWSALGRSNTEAFF.

This sequence joins TRBV5-1 and TRBJ2-1; 9 bases fit TRBD2. The CDR3 runs 16 residues. J lost 5 bases, V lost 2 bases, and 8 bases had no gene match. Per germline, CDR1 SGHRS and CDR2 YFSETQ. The CDR3 sequence: CASSLGPSGTNNEQFF. CDR3 in DNA: TGCGCCAGCAGCTTAGGCCCTAGCGGGACCAACAATGAGCAGTTCTTC.

This chain connects TRBV4-3 to TRBJ1-1; 8 bases are shared with TRBD1. CDR3 length: 16 residues. CDR1 LGHNA and CDR2 YSLEER come from the germline V gene. J lost 2 bases, V lost 4 bases, and 9 bases had no gene match. Here the CDR3 DNA reads TGCGCCAGCAGCCCCAGGACAGGGTTGGGAAACACTGAAGCTTTCTTT. Its translation: CASSPRTGLGNTEAFF.

This chain uses TRBV14 with TRBJ2-2; D gene uncertain. CDR3 length: 12 amino acids. The germline V gene has CDR1 SGHDN and CDR2 FVKESK. Trimming shortened V by 4 bases and J by 6 bases, and 6 bases separated the two germline ends. The CDR3 loop is CASSPLPGELFF. The CDR3 DNA sequence: TGTGCCAGCAGCCCCCTCCCCGGGGAGCTGTTTTTT. The whole variable domain, filled in from reference TRBV14 and TRBJ2-2, reads EAGVTQFPSHSVIEKGQTVTLRCDPISGHDNLYWYRRVMGKEIKFLLHFVKESKQDESGMPNNRFLAERTGGTYSTLKVQPAELEDSGVYFCASSPLPGELFFGEGSRLTVL.

The chain combines TRBV7-2 with TRBJ2-7; 10 nucleotides agree with TRBD2. V lost 1 base, J lost 4 bases, and 7 bases stayed unmatched. The CDR3 is made up of 16 amino acids. CDR1 is SGHTA, CDR2 FQGNSA, per germline. The CDR3 nucleotides read TGTGCCAGCAGCTTAGTGGGGACTAGCGACAGTTACGAGCAGTACGTC. Residues: CASSLVGTSDSYEQYV.

Only one count was recorded for this clone. This chain connects TRBV7-9 to TRBJ2-1; 7 nucleotides match TRBD2. The CDR3 loop spans 13 amino acids. V lost 5 bases, J lost 7 bases, and 5 bases stayed unmatched. Germline V lookup: CDR1 SEHNR, CDR2 FQNEAQ (reference sequence). The CDR3 bases are TGTGCCAGCAGCAGCACTAGCGAGAATGAGCAGTTCTTC. Translated, it gives CASSSTSENEQFF.

V usage is TRBV4-3 and J usage is TRBJ2-3, with 11 nucleotides matching TRBD2. CDR1 LGHNA and CDR2 YSLEER come from the germline V gene. The J segment lost 6 bases and the V segment lost 3 bases, leaving 8 bases of the junction unmatched. The CDR3 has 16 residues. CDR3 nucleotides: TGCGCCAGCAGCCATGACTGGACTAGCGGGTCTGATACGCAGTATTTT. It encodes CASSHDWTSGSDTQYF.

This chain connects TRBV13 to TRBJ2-1; D is unresolved. V lost 4 bases, J lost 9 bases, and 13 bases lay in between. There are 13 residues in the CDR3. CDR1 is PRHDT and CDR2 is FYEKMQ in the germline V gene (reference sequence). The CDR3 DNA reads as TGTGCCAGCAGCTCCCAATTTGCGGTTGAGCAGTTCTTC. Translated, it gives CASSSQFAVEQFF.

The chain uses TRBV9 and TRBJ2-1; TRBD2 agrees at 8 bases. This CDR3 region has 14 residues. The germline CDR1 and CDR2 sequences are SGDLS and YYNGEE. V trimming: 4 bases; J trimming: 12 bases; junction bases outside the gene matches: 12. The CDR3 nucleotides read TGTGCCAGCAGCCCCCGGGAGGGGACTGGAGGGCAGTTCTTC. This codes for CASSPREGTGGQFF.

The table lists this clone with a few counts. The chain couples TRBV29-1 to TRBJ1-2; no definite D call. V lost 0 bases and J lost 4, with 12 bases in between. The CDR3 contains 14 residues. CDR1 SQVTM and CDR2 ANQGSEA come from the germline V gene. CDR3 loop: CSVEDQGGFYGYTF. For the CDR3, the DNA is TGCAGCGTTGAAGACCAAGGAGGGTTCTATGGCTACACCTTC.

This chain connects TRBV5-1 to TRBJ2-5; 11 bases line up with TRBD2. Germline values: CDR1 SGHRS, CDR2 YFSETQ. After removal of 3 bases from V and 2 bases from J, the junction contained 6 bases not matched to a gene. The CDR3 is 16 residues long. The CDR3 DNA reads TGCGCCAGCAGCTGGCCCGGGACTAGCGGTCAAGAGACCCAGTACTTC. Translated: CASSWPGTSGQETQYF.

This chain links TRBV6-1 with TRBJ1-3; TRBD1 matches 9 bases. CDR3 length: 19 amino acids. Germline V gives CDR1 MNHNS, CDR2 SASEGT. The J segment lost 5 bases and the V segment lost 0 bases, leaving 14 bases of the junction unmatched. The DNA of the CDR3 is TGTGCCAGCAGTGAAGCTGCGTTCTCCACAGGGGGCCCTAGAAACACCATATATTTT. It translates to CASSEAAFSTGGPRNTIYF.

V gene TRBV10-1 combines with J gene TRBJ2-3, with a possible D match to TRBD1 (6 bases). The CDR3 has 15 amino acids. Germline-derived CDR1 and CDR2 are WNHNN and SYGVQD (reference sequence). The V and J ends lost 0 bases and 3 bases respectively, with 10 bases between them. Here the CDR3 reads CASSESRTDTDTQYF. DNA of the CDR3: TGCGCCAGCAGTGAGTCGCGGACAGATACAGATACGCAGTATTTT.